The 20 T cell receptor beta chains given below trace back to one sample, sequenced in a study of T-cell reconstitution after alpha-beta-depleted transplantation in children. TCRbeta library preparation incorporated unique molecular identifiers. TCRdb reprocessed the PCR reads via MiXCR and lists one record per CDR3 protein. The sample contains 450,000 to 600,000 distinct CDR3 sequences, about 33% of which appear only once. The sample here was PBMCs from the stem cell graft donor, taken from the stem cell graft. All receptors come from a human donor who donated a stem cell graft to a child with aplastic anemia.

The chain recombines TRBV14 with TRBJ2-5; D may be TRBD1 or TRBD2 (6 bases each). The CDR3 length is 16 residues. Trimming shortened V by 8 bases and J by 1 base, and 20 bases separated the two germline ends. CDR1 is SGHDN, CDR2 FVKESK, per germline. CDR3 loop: CASSHLGRGRQETQYF. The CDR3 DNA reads TGTGCCAGCTCCCACCTCGGTCGGGGGCGCCAAGAGACCCAGTACTTC.

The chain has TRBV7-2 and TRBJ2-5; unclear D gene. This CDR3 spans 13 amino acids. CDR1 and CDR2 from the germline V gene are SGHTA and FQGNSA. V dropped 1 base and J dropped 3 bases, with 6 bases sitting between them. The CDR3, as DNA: TGTGCCAGCAGCTTAGGTAACAAAGAGACCCAGTACTTC. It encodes CASSLGNKETQYF.

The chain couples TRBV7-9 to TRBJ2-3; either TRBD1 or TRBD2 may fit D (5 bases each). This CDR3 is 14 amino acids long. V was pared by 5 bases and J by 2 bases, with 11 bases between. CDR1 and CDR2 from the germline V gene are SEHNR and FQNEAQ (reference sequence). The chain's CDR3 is CASSPLGDTDTQYF. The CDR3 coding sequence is TGTGCCAGCAGCCCCTTGGGGGACACAGATACGCAGTATTTT.

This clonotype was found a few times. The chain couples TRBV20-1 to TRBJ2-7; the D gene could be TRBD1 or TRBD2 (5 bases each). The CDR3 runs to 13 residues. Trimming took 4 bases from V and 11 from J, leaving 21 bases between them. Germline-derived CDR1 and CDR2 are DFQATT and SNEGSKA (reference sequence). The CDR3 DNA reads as TGCAGTGCTAAAATTGGGACGGCCAATTTGGAGTACTTC. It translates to CSAKIGTANLEYF.

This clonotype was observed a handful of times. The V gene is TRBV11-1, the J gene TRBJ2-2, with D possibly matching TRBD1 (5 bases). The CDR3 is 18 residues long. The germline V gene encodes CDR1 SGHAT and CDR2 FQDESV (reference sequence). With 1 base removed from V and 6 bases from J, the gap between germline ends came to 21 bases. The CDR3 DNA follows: TGTGCCAGCAGCTTAGGGAAAGGGGCCCTCGGGCGAGCCGGGGAGCTGTTTTTT. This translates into CASSLGKGALGRAGELFF.

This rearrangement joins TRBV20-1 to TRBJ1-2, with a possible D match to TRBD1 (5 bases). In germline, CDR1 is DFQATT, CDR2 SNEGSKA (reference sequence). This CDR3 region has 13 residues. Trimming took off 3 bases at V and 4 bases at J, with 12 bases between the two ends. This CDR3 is CSASGGWGYGYTF. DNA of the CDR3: TGCAGTGCTAGCGGGGGATGGGGCTATGGCTACACCTTC.

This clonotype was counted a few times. The CDR3 sequence: CASSRPGQNTEAFF. The CDR3 bases are TGTGCCAGCAGCCGACCCGGACAGAACACTGAAGCTTTCTTT. The genes are TRBV6-2 or TRBV6-3 and TRBJ1-1, with D possibly TRBD1 on 5 matching bases. The CDR3 is 14 residues long. Germline CDR1 and CDR2: MNHEY and SVGEGT. V lost 6 bases to trimming and J lost 1 base, with 12 bases between them.

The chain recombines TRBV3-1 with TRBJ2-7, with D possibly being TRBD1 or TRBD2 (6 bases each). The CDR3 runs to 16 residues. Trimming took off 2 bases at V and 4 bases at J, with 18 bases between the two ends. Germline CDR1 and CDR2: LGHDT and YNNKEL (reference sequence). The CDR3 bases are TGTGCCAGCAGCCAACCGGTTTCCAAAGGGGGGTACGAGCAGTACTTC. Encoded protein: CASSQPVSKGGYEQYF.

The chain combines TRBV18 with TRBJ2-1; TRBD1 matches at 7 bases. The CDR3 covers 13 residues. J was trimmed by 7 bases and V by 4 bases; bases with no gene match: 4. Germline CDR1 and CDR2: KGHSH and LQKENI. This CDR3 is CASSRPDRNEQFF. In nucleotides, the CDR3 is TGTGCCAGCTCACGGCCGGACAGGAATGAGCAGTTCTTC.

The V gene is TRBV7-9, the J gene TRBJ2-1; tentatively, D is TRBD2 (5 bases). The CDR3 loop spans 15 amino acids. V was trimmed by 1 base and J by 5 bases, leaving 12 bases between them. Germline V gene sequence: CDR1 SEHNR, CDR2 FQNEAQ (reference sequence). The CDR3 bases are TGTGCCAGCAGCTTAGGAGGTAGCGCCCACAATGAGCAGTTCTTC. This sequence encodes CASSLGGSAHNEQFF.

CDR3 loop: CASSKLGETDEQFF. CDR3 coding DNA: TGTGCCAGCAGCAAACTGGGGGAAACCGATGAGCAGTTCTTC. The V and J genes are TRBV28 and TRBJ2-1; D possibly uses TRBD1 or TRBD2 (5 bases each). This CDR3 contains 14 residues. CDR1 and CDR2 from the germline V gene are MDHEN and SYDVKM. V was pared by 6 bases and J by 8 bases, with 17 bases between.

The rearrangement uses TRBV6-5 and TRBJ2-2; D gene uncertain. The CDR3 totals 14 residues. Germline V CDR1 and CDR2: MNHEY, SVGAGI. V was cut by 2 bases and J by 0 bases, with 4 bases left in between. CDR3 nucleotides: TGTGCCAGCAGTTACAGGCCGAACACCGGGGAGCTGTTTTTT. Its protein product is CASSYRPNTGELFF.

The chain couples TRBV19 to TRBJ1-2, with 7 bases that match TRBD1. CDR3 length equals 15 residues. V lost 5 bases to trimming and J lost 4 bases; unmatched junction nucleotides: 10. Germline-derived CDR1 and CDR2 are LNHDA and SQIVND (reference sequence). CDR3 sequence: CASSFQPTGSYGYTF. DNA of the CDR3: TGTGCCAGTAGTTTCCAACCGACAGGGAGCTATGGCTACACCTTC.

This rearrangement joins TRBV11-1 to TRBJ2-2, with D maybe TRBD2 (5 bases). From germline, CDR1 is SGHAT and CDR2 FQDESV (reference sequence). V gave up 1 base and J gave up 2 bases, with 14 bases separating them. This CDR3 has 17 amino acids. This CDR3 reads CASSLVGRPSNTGELFF. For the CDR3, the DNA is TGTGCCAGCAGCTTAGTGGGGAGACCTTCAAACACCGGGGAGCTGTTTTTT.

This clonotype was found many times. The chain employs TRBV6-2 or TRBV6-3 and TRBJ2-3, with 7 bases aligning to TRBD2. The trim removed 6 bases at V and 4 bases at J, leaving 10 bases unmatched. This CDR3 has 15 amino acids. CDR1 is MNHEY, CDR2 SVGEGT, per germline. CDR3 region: CASSSTSALADTQYF. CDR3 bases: TGTGCCAGCAGCTCCACTAGCGCACTTGCAGATACGCAGTATTTT.

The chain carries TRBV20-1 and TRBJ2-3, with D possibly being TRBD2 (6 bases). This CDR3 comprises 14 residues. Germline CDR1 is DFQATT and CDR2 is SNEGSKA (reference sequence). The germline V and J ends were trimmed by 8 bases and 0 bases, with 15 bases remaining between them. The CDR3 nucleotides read TGCAGTTGCTCCCGCGGGACTAGCACAGATACGCAGTATTTT. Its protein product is CSCSRGTSTDTQYF.

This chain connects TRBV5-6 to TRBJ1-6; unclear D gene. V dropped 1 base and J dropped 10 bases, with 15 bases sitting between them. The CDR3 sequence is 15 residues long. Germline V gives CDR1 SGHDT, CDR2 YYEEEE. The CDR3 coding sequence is TGTGCCAGCAGCTTGCTAGAAACAAGCTACTCACCCCTCCACTTT. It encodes CASSLLETSYSPLHF.

CDR3 DNA: TGCAGTGCTTACGGACCGCAACCCTCCTACGAGCAGTACTTC. As protein: CSAYGPQPSYEQYF. V is TRBV20-1 and J is TRBJ2-7; D gene ambiguous. V was shortened by 5 bases and J by 0 bases, with 14 bases between the two germline ends. The CDR3 consists of 14 residues. Germline V lookup: CDR1 DFQATT, CDR2 SNEGSKA (reference sequence).

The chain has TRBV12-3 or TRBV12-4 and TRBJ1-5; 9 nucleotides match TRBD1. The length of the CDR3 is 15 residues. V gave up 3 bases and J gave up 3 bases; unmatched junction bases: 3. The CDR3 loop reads CASSFGTGFNQPQHF. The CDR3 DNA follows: TGTGCCAGCAGTTTCGGGACAGGGTTCAATCAGCCCCAGCATTTT.

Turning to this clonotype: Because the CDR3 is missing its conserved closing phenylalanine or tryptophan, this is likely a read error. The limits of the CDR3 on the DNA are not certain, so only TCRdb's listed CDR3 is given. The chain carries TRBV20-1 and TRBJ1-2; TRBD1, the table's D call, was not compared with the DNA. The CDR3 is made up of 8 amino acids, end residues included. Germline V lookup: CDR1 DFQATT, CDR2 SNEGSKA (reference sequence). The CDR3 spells CSARSPLI.